A selection of T cell receptor beta chains follows, all from one sample in a study of blood T cells in healthy people across ages. TCRdb re-called the 5' RACE reads through MiXCR, storing one row per CDR3 protein. Among 800,000 to 950,000 distinct CDR3 sequences, about 27% were seen once, and the ten largest hold roughly 10%. These data also formed part of another study, on T cells of mothers and their children.

The sample taken for sequencing was blood. The receptors originated from a woman in her thirties or forties in good health. Both conserved end residues are part of each CDR3. A D gene is named only where the DNA matches it firmly. Rows may omit the clone size; those that give it use once, few, many or a size class.

clone_size: many; j_call: TRBJ1-5; d_call: TRBD1; v_call: TRBV7-8; cdr3_nt: TGTGCCAGCAGCTTAGGGACAGGGCCCCAGCATTTT; cdr3_aa: CASSLGTGPQHF
clone_size: NA; j_call: TRBJ2-1; d_call: TRBD2; v_call: TRBV12-3/TRBV12-4; cdr3_nt: TGTGCCAGCAGTCTAGCGGGGGGGCGGTCGGGAGAGCAGTTCTTC; cdr3_aa: CASSLAGGRSGEQFF
clone_size: NA; j_call: TRBJ2-1; d_call: NA; v_call: TRBV19; cdr3_nt: TGTGCCAGTAGTGCTCCACCAGATGAGCAGTTCTTC; cdr3_aa: CASSAPPDEQFF
clone_size: NA; j_call: TRBJ1-5; d_call: NA; v_call: TRBV2; cdr3_nt: TGTGCCAGCAGTGCCCTGGGGGGGTCCTATAGCAATCAGCCCCAGCATTTT; cdr3_aa: CASSALGGSYSNQPQHF
clone_size: NA; j_call: TRBJ2-1; d_call: NA; v_call: TRBV5-1; cdr3_nt: TGCGCCAGCAGCTCAGGGCAAGGGCTGGGGCAGTTCTTC; cdr3_aa: CASSSGQGLGQFF
clone_size: once; j_call: TRBJ2-4; d_call: NA; v_call: TRBV6-2/TRBV6-3; cdr3_nt: TGTGCCACCCAATACTATGACAGATACAATGAGCAGTACTTC; cdr3_aa: CATQYYDRYNEQYF
clone_size: NA; j_call: TRBJ2-7; d_call: TRBD1; v_call: TRBV20-1; cdr3_nt: TGCAGTGCTAGGGGACAGGGAGGGGTCTACGAGCAGTACTTC; cdr3_aa: CSARGQGGVYEQYF
clone_size: few; j_call: TRBJ2-7; d_call: NA; v_call: TRBV7-2; cdr3_nt: TGTGCCAGCAGCAGTAGCCTGTCGGGGTCGGTCTCCTACGAGCAGTACTTC; cdr3_aa: CASSSSLSGSVSYEQYF
clone_size: few; j_call: TRBJ1-1; d_call: NA; v_call: TRBV2; cdr3_nt: TGTGCCAGTGCTGGGGGGGCCACTGAAGCTTTCTTT; cdr3_aa: CASAGGATEAFF
clone_size: few; j_call: TRBJ2-3; d_call: NA; v_call: TRBV4-1; cdr3_nt: TGCGCCAGCAGCCAAGGAAGGGTTCTGAGCACAGATACGCAGTATTTT; cdr3_aa: CASSQGRVLSTDTQYF
clone_size: few; j_call: TRBJ1-5; d_call: NA; v_call: TRBV30; cdr3_nt: TGTGCCTGGAGTAATGGCCGCAATCAGCCCCAGCATTTT; cdr3_aa: CAWSNGRNQPQHF
clone_size: NA; j_call: TRBJ1-4; d_call: TRBD1; v_call: TRBV3-1; cdr3_nt: TGTGCCAGCAGCCAAGTCACCGGGACAGGAACTGAAAAACTGTTTTTT; cdr3_aa: CASSQVTGTGTEKLFF
clone_size: NA; j_call: TRBJ2-5; d_call: TRBD2; v_call: TRBV4-2; cdr3_nt: TGTGCCAGCAGCCAAGAAAGAGCGGGGGGGGAGACCCAGTACTTC; cdr3_aa: CASSQERAGGETQYF
clone_size: NA; j_call: TRBJ1-3; d_call: NA; v_call: TRBV7-2; cdr3_nt: TGTGCCAGCAGCTATAATAGCGGGCGTGGAAACACCATATATTTT; cdr3_aa: CASSYNSGRGNTIYF
clone_size: many; j_call: TRBJ1-6; d_call: TRBD1; v_call: TRBV6-6; cdr3_nt: TGTGCCAGCAGTTACTCGAGGGACAGGGGTCAAACAGCCCTCCACTTT; cdr3_aa: CASSYSRDRGQTALHF
clone_size: few; j_call: TRBJ2-4; d_call: NA; v_call: TRBV4-2; cdr3_nt: TGTGCCAGCAGCCAGGCGGGGCTCTCCGAAAACATTCAGTACTTC; cdr3_aa: CASSQAGLSENIQYF
clone_size: NA; j_call: TRBJ2-5; d_call: TRBD1; v_call: TRBV12-3/TRBV12-4; cdr3_nt: TGTGCCAGCAGTGACGGACAGGCCGGGAAGCAGTACTTC; cdr3_aa: CASSDGQAGKQYF
clone_size: NA; j_call: TRBJ1-4; d_call: NA; v_call: TRBV4-2; cdr3_nt: TGTGCCAGCAGCCATGATGCTGCAACTAATGAAAAACTGTTTTTT; cdr3_aa: CASSHDAATNEKLFF
clone_size: many; j_call: TRBJ2-7; d_call: TRBD1; v_call: TRBV7-2; cdr3_nt: TGTGCCAGCAGCTTAACTGGGACAGCAACCTACGAGCAGTACTTC; cdr3_aa: CASSLTGTATYEQYF
clone_size: few; j_call: TRBJ2-1; d_call: NA; v_call: TRBV28; cdr3_nt: TGTGCCAGCATCGGCAGGGGCCCGAGCTCCTACAATGAGCAGTTCTTC; cdr3_aa: CASIGRGPSSYNEQFF
clone_size: few; j_call: TRBJ2-3; d_call: NA; v_call: TRBV7-6; cdr3_nt: TGTGCCAGCAGCTTCCTAGAATTCACAGATACGCAGTATTTT; cdr3_aa: CASSFLEFTDTQYF
clone_size: many; j_call: TRBJ2-7; d_call: TRBD1; v_call: TRBV12-3/TRBV12-4; cdr3_nt: TGTGCCAGCAGTTCACAGGGGGCAGTAGGCGAGCAGTACTTC; cdr3_aa: CASSSQGAVGEQYF
clone_size: NA; j_call: TRBJ2-1; d_call: NA; v_call: TRBV20-1; cdr3_nt: TGCAGTGCGGGCCGAAGCTCCTACAATGAGCAGTTCTTC; cdr3_aa: CSAGRSSYNEQFF
clone_size: NA; j_call: TRBJ1-4; d_call: NA; v_call: TRBV12-3/TRBV12-4; cdr3_nt: TGTGCCAGCAGTCCCCGGGCAGGGCCCGGGGGAAAACGGTTTTTT; cdr3_aa: CASSPRAGPGGKRFF
clone_size: few; j_call: TRBJ2-7; d_call: NA; v_call: TRBV10-3; cdr3_nt: TGTGCCATCAGTGAGGAGAGGGCCGCCCTCTACGAGCAGTACTTC; cdr3_aa: CAISEERAALYEQYF
clone_size: NA; j_call: TRBJ1-2; d_call: NA; v_call: TRBV7-4; cdr3_nt: TGTGCCAGCAGCCCTACCTCTGCCTACTATGGCTACACCTTC; cdr3_aa: CASSPTSAYYGYTF
clone_size: few; j_call: TRBJ2-1; d_call: NA; v_call: TRBV5-1; cdr3_nt: TGCGCCAGCACCCCGACCTCCAGCTCCTACAATGAGCAGTTCTTC; cdr3_aa: CASTPTSSSYNEQFF
clone_size: few; j_call: TRBJ1-2; d_call: NA; v_call: TRBV12-3/TRBV12-4; cdr3_nt: TGTGCCAGCAGCCTCACCCAGGGGAGCTACACCTTC; cdr3_aa: CASSLTQGSYTF
clone_size: many; j_call: TRBJ2-7; d_call: NA; v_call: TRBV20-1; cdr3_nt: TGCAGTGCAACACCTCTTCTCGCCCCCTACGAGCAGTACTTC; cdr3_aa: CSATPLLAPYEQYF
clone_size: NA; j_call: TRBJ2-3; d_call: TRBD2; v_call: TRBV23-1; cdr3_nt: TGCGCCAGCAGTCAAGGAAGGACTAGCGGGGGGGCTACAGATACGCAGTATTTT; cdr3_aa: CASSQGRTSGGATDTQYF
clone_size: few; j_call: TRBJ2-6; d_call: TRBD1; v_call: TRBV7-6; cdr3_nt: TGTGCCAGCAGCTTGAGGGACAGACTATCTTCTGGGGCCAACGTCCTGACTTTC; cdr3_aa: CASSLRDRLSSGANVLTF
clone_size: NA; j_call: TRBJ2-1; d_call: NA; v_call: TRBV9; cdr3_nt: TGTGCCAGCAGCAAGTCCGGGAATTACAATGAGCAGTTCTTC; cdr3_aa: CASSKSGNYNEQFF
clone_size: few; j_call: TRBJ1-2; d_call: NA; v_call: TRBV2; cdr3_nt: TGTGCCAGCAGTGATGGTGGTTCTAACTATGGCTACACCTTC; cdr3_aa: CASSDGGSNYGYTF
clone_size: many; j_call: TRBJ1-5; d_call: TRBD1; v_call: TRBV29-1; cdr3_nt: TGCAGCGTTGGCCCAGGGGGGAGCAATCAGCCCCAGCATTTT; cdr3_aa: CSVGPGGSNQPQHF
clone_size: NA; j_call: TRBJ1-2; d_call: NA; v_call: TRBV29-1; cdr3_nt: TGCAGCGTTGAAGTCGGGGGCGGATGCACCTTC; cdr3_aa: CSVEVGGGCTF
clone_size: NA; j_call: TRBJ2-2; d_call: NA; v_call: TRBV7-2; cdr3_nt: TGTGCCAGCAGCTTAAAAAGGGTTAACACCGGGGAGCTGTTTTTT; cdr3_aa: CASSLKRVNTGELFF
clone_size: few; j_call: TRBJ1-2; d_call: NA; v_call: TRBV7-9; cdr3_nt: TGTGCCAGCAGCTTAGAGGCCAGACTAAGCTACTATGGCTACACCTTC; cdr3_aa: CASSLEARLSYYGYTF